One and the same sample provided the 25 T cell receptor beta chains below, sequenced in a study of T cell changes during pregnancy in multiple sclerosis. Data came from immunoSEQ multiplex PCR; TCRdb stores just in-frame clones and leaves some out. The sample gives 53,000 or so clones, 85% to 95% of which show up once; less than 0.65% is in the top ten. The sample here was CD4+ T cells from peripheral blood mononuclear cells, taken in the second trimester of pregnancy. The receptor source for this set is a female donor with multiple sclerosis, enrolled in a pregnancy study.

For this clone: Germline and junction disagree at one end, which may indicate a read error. CDR3 coding DNA: TGTGCCAGCTCCCCACAGGGGGCGACTGAAGCTTTCTTT. This encodes CASSPQGATEAFF. The chain links TRBV18 to TRBJ1-1; 9 nucleotides match TRBD1. CDR1 KGHSH and CDR2 LQKENI come from the germline V gene. This CDR3 is built from 13 residues.

The chain's CDR3 is CASSPRLALDFPDTQYF. The CDR3 DNA reads as TGTGCCAGCAGCCCCAGACTGGCGTTGGATTTTCCAGATACGCAGTATTTT. The rearrangement joins TRBV5-4 to TRBJ2-3, with unresolved D. From germline, CDR1 is SGHNT and CDR2 YYREEE (reference sequence). V was clipped by 4 bases and J by 4 bases, with 22 bases between them. CDR3 length: 17 amino acids.

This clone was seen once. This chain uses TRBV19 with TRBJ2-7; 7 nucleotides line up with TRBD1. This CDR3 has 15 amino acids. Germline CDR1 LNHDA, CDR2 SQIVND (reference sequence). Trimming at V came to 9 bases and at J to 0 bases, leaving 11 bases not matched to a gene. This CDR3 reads CASQSTGTDSYEQYF. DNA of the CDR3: TGTGCCAGCCAAAGCACCGGGACAGACTCCTACGAGCAGTACTTC.

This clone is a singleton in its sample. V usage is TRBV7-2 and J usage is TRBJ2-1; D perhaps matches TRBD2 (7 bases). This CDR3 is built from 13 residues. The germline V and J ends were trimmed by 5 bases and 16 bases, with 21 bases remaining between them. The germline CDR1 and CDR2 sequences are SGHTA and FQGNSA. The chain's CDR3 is CASSVPGGGPSFF. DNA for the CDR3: TGTGCCAGCAGCGTACCTGGGGGGGGCCCGTCATTCTTC.

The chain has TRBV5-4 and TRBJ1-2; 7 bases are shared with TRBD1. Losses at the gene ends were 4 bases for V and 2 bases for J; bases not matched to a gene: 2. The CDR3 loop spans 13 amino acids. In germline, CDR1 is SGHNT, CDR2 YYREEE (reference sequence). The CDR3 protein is CASSPGQNYGYTF. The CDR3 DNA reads TGTGCCAGCAGCCCGGGACAGAACTATGGCTACACCTTC.

CDR3 bases: TGTGCCAGCAGCTGGACTAGCGGGGGGGCTAGCACGCAGTATTTT. It encodes CASSWTSGGASTQYF. The chain links TRBV11-2 to TRBJ2-3; 15 positions agree with TRBD2. Trimming at V came to 4 bases and at J to 9 bases, leaving 5 bases not matched to a gene. Germline lookup yields CDR1 SGHAT and CDR2 FQNNGV. CDR3 length: 15 residues.

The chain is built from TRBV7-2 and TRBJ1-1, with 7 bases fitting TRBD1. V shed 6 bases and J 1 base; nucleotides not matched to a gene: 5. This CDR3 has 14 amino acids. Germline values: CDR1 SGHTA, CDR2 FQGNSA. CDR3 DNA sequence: TGTGCCAGCAGGACAGGGCGTACGAACACTGAAGCTTTCTTT. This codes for CASRTGRTNTEAFF.

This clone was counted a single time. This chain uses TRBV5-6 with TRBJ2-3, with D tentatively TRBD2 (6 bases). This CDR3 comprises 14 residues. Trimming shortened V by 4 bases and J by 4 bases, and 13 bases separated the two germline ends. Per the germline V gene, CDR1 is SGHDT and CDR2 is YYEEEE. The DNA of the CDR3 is TGTGCCAGCAGCACCTCGACTAGTTCAGATACGCAGTATTTT. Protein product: CASSTSTSSDTQYF. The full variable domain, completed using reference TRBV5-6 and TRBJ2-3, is DAGVTQSPTHLIKTRGQQVTLRCSPKSGHDTVSWYQQALGQGPQFIFQYYEEEERQRGNFPDRFSGHQFPNYSSELNVNALLLGDSALYLCASSTSTSSDTQYFGPGTRLTVL.

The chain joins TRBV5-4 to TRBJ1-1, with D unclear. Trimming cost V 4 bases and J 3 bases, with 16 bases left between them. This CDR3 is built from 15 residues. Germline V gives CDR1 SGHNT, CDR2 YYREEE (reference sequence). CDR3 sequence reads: CASSAPQVLDTEAFF. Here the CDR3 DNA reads TGTGCCAGCAGCGCACCTCAGGTTTTGGACACTGAAGCTTTCTTT.

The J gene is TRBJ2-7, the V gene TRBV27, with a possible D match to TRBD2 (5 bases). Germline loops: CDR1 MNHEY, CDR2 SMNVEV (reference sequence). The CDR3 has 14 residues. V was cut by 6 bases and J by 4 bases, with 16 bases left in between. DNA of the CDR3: TGTGCCAGCAGGGCGGGCCTCGGGATATACGAGCAGTACTTC. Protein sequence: CASRAGLGIYEQYF.

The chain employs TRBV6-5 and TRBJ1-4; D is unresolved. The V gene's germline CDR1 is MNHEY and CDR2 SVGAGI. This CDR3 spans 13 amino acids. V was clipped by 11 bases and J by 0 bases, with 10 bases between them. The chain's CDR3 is CASSDATNEKLFF. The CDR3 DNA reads TGTGCCTCCTCAGATGCAACTAATGAAAAACTGTTTTTT.

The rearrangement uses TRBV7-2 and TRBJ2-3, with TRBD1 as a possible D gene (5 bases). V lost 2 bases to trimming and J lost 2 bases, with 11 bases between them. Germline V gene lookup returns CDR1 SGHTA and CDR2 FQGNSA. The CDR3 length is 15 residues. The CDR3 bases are TGTGCCAGCAGCTTAAGGGGCCCTTCCACAGATACGCAGTATTTT. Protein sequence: CASSLRGPSTDTQYF.

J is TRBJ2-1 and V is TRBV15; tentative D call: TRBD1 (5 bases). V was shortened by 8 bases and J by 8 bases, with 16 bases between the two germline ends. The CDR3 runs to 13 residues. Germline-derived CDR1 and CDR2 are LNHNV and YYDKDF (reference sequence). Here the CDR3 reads CATPLAEGDEQFF. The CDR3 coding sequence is TGTGCCACCCCCCTGGCTGAAGGGGATGAGCAGTTCTTC.

Here the CDR3 DNA reads TGTGCCAGCAGTAACAGGGTCGGAACTGGAAACACCATATATTTT. Its translation: CASSNRVGTGNTIYF. The chain joins TRBV6-6 to TRBJ1-3; tentatively, D is TRBD1 (6 bases). Germline V gene data show CDR1 as MNHNY and CDR2 as SVGAGI (reference sequence). V was pared by 5 bases and J by 2 bases, with 13 bases between. The CDR3 totals 15 residues.

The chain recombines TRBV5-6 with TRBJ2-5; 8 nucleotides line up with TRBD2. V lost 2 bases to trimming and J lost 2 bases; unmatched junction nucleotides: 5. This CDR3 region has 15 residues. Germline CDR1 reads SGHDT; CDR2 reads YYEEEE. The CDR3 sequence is CASSFTRGDQETQYF. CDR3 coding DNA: TGTGCCAGCAGCTTTACGCGGGGGGATCAAGAGACCCAGTACTTC.

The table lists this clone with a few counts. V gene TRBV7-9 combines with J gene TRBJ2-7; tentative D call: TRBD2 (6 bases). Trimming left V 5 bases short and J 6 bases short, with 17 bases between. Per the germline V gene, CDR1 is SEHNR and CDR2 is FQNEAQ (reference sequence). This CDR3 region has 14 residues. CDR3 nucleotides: TGTGCCAGCAGCCATACCCTGCGTAGCGGCGAGCAGTACTTC. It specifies CASSHTLRSGEQYF.

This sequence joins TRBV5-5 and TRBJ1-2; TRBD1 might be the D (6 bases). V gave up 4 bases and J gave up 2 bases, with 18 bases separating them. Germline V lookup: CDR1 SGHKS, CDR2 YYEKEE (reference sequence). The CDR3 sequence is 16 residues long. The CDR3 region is CASSLGGRQDNYGYTF. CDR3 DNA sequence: TGTGCCAGCAGCCTGGGGGGGAGACAGGACAACTATGGCTACACCTTC.

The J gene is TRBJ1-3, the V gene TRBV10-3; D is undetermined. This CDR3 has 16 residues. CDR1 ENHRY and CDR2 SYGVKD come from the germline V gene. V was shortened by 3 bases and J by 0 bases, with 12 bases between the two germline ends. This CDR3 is CAISESVRSSGNTIYF. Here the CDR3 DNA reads TGTGCCATCAGTGAATCAGTCCGCAGCTCTGGAAACACCATATATTTT.

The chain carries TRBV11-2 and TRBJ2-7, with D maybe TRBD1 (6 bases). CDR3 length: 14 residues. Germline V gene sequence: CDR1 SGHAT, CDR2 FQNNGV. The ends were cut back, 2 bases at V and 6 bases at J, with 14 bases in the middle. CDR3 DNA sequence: TGTGCCAGCAGCTTAACACAGGGACCTCGCGAGCAGTACTTC. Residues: CASSLTQGPREQYF.

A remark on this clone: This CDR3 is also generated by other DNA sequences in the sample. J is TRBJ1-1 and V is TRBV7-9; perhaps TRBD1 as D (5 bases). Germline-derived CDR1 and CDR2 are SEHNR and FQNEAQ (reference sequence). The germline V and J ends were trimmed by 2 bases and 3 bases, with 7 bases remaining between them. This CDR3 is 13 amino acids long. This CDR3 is CASSLTGDTEAFF. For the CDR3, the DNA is TGTGCCAGCAGCTTAACGGGGGACACTGAAGCTTTCTTT.

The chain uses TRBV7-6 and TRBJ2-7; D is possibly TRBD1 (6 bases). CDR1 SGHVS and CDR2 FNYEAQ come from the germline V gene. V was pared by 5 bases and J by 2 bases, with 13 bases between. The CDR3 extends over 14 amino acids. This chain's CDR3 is CASSRTAGTYEQYF. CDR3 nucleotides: TGTGCCAGCAGCCGGACAGCAGGAACCTACGAGCAGTACTTC.

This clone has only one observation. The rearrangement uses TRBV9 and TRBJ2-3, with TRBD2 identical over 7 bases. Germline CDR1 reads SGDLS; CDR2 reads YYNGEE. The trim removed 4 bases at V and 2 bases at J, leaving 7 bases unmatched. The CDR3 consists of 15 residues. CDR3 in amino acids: CASSPEAGVTDTQYF. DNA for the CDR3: TGTGCCAGCAGCCCAGAGGCGGGGGTCACAGATACGCAGTATTTT.

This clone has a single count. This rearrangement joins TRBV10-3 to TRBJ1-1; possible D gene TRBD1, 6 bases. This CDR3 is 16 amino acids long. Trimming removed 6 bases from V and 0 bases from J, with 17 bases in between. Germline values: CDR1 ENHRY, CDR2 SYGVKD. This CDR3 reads CAISEGSTGLNTEAFF. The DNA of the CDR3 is TGTGCCATCAGCGAGGGGTCAACAGGGTTGAACACTGAAGCTTTCTTT.

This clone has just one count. The CDR3 DNA reads as TGCGCCAGCAGCCAAAGAGGGGGAAAAGCCTACAATGAGCAGTTCTTC. Amino acid sequence: CASSQRGGKAYNEQFF. The chain is built from TRBV4-3 and TRBJ2-1; tentative D call: TRBD1 (6 bases). Deletions cut 2 bases from V and 2 bases from J, with 13 bases between. The CDR3 loop spans 16 amino acids. From germline, CDR1 is LGHNA and CDR2 YSLEER.

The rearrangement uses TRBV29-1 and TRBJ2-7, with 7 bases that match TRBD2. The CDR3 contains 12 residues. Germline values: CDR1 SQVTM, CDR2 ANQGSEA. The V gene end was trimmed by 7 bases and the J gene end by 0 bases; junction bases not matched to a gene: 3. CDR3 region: CSAGEGSYEQYF. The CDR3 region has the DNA TGCAGCGCTGGGGAGGGCTCCTACGAGCAGTACTTC.